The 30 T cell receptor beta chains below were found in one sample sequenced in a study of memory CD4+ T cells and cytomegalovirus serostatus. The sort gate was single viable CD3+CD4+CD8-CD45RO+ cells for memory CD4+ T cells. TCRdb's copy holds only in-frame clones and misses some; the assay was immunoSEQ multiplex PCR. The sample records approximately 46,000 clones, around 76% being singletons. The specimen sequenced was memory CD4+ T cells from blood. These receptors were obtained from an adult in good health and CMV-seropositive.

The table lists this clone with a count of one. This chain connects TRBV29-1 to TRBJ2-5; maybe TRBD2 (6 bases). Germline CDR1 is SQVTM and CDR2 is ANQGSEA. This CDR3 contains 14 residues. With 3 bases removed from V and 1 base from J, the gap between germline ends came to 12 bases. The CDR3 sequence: CSVEGGGAQETQYF. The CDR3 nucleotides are TGCAGCGTTGAGGGAGGCGGGGCCCAAGAGACCCAGTACTTC.

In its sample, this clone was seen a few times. The CDR3 bases are TGTGCCAGCAGTTACTCGACTATAGAGGGCTACACCTTC. This gives the protein CASSYSTIEGYTF. The V call is TRBV6-6, the J call TRBJ1-2; D ambiguous. From germline, CDR1 is MNHNY and CDR2 SVGAGI (reference sequence). CDR3 size: 13 residues. Trimming left V 0 bases short and J 8 bases short, with 10 bases between.

In DNA form, the CDR3 reads TGCAGTGCTAGCGGGGCAGATACGCAGTATTTT. Residues: CSASGADTQYF. The V and J genes are TRBV20-1 and TRBJ2-3; D is perhaps TRBD2 (5 bases). In germline, CDR1 is DFQATT, CDR2 SNEGSKA (reference sequence). This CDR3 comprises 11 residues. V dropped 3 bases and J dropped 4 bases, with 5 bases sitting between them.

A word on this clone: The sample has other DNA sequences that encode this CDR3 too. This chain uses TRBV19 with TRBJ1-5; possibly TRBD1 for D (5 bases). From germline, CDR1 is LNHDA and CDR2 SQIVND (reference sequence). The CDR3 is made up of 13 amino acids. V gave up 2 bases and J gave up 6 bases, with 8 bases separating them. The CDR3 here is CASSIRGSQPQHF. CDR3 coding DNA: TGTGCCAGTAGTATAAGGGGTAGTCAGCCCCAGCATTTT.

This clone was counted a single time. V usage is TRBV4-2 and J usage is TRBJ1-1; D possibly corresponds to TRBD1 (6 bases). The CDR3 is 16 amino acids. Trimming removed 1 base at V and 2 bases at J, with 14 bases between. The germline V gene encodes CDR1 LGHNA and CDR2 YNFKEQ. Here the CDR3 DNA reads TGTGCCAGCAGCCAAGGGGTGACAGGTGACAACACTGAAGCTTTCTTT. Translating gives CASSQGVTGDNTEAFF.

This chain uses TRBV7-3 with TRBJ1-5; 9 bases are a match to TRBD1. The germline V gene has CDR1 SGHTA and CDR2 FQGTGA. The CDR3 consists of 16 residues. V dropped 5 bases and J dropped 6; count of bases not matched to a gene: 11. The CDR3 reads CASSPDGQGLFQPQHF. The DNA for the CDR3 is TGTGCCAGCAGCCCCGATGGACAGGGGCTCTTTCAGCCCCAGCATTTT.

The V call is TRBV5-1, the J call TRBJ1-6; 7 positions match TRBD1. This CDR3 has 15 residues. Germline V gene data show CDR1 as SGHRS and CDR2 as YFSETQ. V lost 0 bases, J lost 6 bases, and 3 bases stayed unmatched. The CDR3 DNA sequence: TGCGCCAGCAGCTTGGAGGGGGCAGTTAATTCACCCCTCCACTTT. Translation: CASSLEGAVNSPLHF.

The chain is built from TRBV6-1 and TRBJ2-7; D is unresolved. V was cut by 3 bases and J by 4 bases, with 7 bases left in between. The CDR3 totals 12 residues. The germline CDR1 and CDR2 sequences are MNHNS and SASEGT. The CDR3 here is CASSDREYEQYF. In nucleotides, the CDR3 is TGTGCCAGCAGTGATAGAGAATACGAGCAGTACTTC.

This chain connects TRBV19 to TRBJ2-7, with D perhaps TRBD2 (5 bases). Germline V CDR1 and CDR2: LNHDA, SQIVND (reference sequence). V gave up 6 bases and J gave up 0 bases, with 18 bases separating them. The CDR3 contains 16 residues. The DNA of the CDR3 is TGTGCCAGTAGGGCAGAGAGTAGCGCTAGCTCCTACGAGCAGTACTTC. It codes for CASRAESSASSYEQYF.

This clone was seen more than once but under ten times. The CDR3 region is CASSSPGQGNTEAFF. CDR3 in DNA: TGTGCCAGCAGTTCGCCGGGACAGGGCAACACTGAAGCTTTCTTT. The chain carries TRBV28 and TRBJ1-1; 9 bases agree with TRBD1. Unmatched junction bases numbered 5, after V lost 4 bases and J lost 2 bases. This CDR3 region has 15 residues. Germline V gene lookup returns CDR1 MDHEN and CDR2 SYDVKM.

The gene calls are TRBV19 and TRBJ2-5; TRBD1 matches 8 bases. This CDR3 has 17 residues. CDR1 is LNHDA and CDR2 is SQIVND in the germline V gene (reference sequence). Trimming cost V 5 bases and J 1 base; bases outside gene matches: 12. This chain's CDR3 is CASSPRTGQTFQETQYF. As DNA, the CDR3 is TGTGCCAGTAGTCCTCGGACAGGGCAAACATTCCAAGAGACCCAGTACTTC.

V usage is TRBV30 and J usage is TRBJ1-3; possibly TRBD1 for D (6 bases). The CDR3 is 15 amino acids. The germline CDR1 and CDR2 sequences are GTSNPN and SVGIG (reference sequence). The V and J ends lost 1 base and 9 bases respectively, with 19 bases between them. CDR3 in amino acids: CAWSDLQGRRGTIYF. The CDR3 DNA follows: TGTGCCTGGAGTGATTTACAGGGAAGAAGGGGCACCATATATTTT.

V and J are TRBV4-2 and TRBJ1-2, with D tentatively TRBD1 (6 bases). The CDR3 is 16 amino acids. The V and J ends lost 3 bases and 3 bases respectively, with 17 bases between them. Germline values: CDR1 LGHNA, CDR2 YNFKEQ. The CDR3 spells CASSQEIQGQDYGYTF. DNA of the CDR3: TGTGCCAGCAGCCAGGAAATACAGGGCCAAGACTATGGCTACACCTTC.

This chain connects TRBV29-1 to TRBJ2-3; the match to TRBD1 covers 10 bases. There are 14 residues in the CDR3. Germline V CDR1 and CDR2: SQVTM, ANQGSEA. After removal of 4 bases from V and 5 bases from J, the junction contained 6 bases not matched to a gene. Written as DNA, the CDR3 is TGCAGCGTTGCGAGACAGGGGGCGAGAGATACGCAGTATTTT. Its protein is CSVARQGARDTQYF.

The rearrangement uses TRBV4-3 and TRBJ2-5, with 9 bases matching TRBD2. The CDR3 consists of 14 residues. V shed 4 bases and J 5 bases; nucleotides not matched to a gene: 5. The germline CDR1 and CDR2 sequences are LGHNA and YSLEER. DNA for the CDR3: TGCGCCAGCAGCCGGAATAGCGGGGGCGAGACCCAGTACTTC. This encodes CASSRNSGGETQYF.

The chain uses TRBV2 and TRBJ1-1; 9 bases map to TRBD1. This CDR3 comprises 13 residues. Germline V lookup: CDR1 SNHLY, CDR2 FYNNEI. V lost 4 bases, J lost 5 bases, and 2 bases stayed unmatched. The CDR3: CASSATGGTEAFF. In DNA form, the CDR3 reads TGTGCCAGCAGTGCGACAGGGGGGACTGAAGCTTTCTTT.

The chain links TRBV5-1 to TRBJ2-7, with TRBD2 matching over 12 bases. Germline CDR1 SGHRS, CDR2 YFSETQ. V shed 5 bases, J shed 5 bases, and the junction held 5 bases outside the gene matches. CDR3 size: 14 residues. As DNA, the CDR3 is TGCGCCAGCAGAACTAGCGGGGGGTTTCACGAGCAGTACTTC. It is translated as CASRTSGGFHEQYF.

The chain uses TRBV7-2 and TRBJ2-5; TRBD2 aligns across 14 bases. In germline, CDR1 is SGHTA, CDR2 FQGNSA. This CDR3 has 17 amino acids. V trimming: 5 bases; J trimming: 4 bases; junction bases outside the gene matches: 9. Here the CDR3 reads CASSLRRTSGGTETQYF. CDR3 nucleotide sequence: TGTGCCAGCAGCCTCCGCCGGACTAGCGGGGGGACAGAGACCCAGTACTTC.

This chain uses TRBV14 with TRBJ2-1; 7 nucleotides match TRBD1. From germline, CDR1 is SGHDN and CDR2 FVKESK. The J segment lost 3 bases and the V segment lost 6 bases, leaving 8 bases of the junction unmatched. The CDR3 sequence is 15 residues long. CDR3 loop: CASSLRDSGYNEQFF. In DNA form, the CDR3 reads TGTGCCAGCAGTCTCCGGGACAGCGGCTACAATGAGCAGTTCTTC.

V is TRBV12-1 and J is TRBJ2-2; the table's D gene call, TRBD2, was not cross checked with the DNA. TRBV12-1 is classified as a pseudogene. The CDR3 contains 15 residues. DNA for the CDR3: TGTGCCAGCAGCTTTCCAGCGGGGGGCCCGGAGGAGCTGTTTTTT. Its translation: CASSFPAGGPEELFF.

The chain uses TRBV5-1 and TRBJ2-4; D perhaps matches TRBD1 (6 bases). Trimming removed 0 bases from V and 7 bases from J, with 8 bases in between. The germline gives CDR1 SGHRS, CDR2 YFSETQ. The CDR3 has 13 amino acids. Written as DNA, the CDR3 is TGCGCCAGCAGCTTGGCGGACAGCAACATTCAGTACTTC. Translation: CASSLADSNIQYF.

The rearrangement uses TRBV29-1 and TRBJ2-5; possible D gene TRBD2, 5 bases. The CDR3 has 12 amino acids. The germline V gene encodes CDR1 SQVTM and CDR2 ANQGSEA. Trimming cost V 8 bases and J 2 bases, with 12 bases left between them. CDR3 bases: TGCAGCTCTGGCGGGTCGCAAGAGACCCAGTACTTC. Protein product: CSSGGSQETQYF.

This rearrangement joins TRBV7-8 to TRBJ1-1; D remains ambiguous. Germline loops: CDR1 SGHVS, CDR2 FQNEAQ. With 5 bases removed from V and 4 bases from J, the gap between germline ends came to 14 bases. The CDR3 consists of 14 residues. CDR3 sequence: CASSGHRVVTEAFF. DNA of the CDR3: TGTGCCAGCAGCGGTCACCGGGTCGTCACTGAAGCTTTCTTT.

Here the CDR3 reads CASSRSPHEQYF. Written as DNA, the CDR3 is TGTGCCAGCAGTCGGTCCCCCCACGAGCAGTACTTC. The V and J genes are TRBV6-5 and TRBJ2-7; D gene uncertain. Trimming stripped 5 bases from V and 5 bases from J, with 10 bases between. Looked up from germline, CDR1 is MNHEY and CDR2 is SVGAGI. This CDR3 has 12 amino acids.

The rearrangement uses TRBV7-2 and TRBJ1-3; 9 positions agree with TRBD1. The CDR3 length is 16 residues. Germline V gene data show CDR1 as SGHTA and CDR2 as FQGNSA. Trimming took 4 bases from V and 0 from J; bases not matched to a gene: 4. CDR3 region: CASSSDRGISGNTIYF. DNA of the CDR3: TGTGCCAGCAGCTCGGACAGGGGAATCTCTGGAAACACCATATATTTT.

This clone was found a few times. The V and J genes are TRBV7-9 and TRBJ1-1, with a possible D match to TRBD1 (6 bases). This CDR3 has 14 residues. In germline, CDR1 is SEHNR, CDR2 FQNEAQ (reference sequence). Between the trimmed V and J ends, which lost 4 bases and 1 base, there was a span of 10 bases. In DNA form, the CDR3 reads TGTGCCAGCAGCTATACAGGGTCGAACACTGAAGCTTTCTTT. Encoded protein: CASSYTGSNTEAFF.

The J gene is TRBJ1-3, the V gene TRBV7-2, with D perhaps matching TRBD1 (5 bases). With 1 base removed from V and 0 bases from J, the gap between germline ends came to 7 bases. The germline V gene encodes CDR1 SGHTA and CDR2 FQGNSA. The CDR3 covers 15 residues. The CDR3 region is CASSLGGDSGNTIYF. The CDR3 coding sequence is TGTGCCAGCAGCTTAGGAGGGGACTCTGGAAACACCATATATTTT.

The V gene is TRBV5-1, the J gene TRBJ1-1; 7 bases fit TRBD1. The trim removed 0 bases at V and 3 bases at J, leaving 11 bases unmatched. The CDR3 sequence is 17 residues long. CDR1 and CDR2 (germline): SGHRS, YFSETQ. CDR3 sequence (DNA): TGCGCCAGCAGCTTGGAGGGGGCAGGGAGATTCGACACTGAAGCTTTCTTT. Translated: CASSLEGAGRFDTEAFF.

The CDR3, as DNA: TGTGCCAGCAGCGTAGACATGAACACTGAAGCTTTCTTT. Translated, it gives CASSVDMNTEAFF. The chain carries TRBV9 and TRBJ1-1; D unresolved. Trimming cost V 0 bases and J 0 bases, with 3 bases left between them. Looked up from germline, CDR1 is SGDLS and CDR2 is YYNGEE. This CDR3 contains 13 residues.

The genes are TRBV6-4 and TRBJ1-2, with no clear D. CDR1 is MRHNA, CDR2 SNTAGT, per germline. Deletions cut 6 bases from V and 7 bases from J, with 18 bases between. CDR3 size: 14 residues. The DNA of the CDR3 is TGTGCCAGCAGAGGAGAGGGCAGCATAGGTGGCTACACCTTC. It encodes CASRGEGSIGGYTF.